The 16 T cell receptor beta chains listed next were all sequenced from one sample in a study of T cell responses to AZD1222 COVID-19 vaccine. Libraries were prepared by immunoSEQ multiplex PCR; TCRdb keeps only in-frame clonotypes and omits some of them. This sample has just under 85,000 clones, with around 85% found just once. The material sequenced was peripheral blood, taken on day 0 of AZD1222 vaccination. The receptors were sampled from an adult in good health.

This clone was counted only a few times. The gene calls are TRBV7-7 and TRBJ2-3, with 8 bases aligning to TRBD2. The length of the CDR3 is 14 residues. Germline-derived CDR1 and CDR2 are SSHAT and FNYEAQ (reference sequence). In nucleotides, the CDR3 is TGTGCTAGCGGGGTCTCCGGGGTCTCCGGGACGCAGTATTTT. Protein product: CASGVSGVSGTQYF.

CDR3 region: CASLRRGEGRYEQYF. The CDR3 DNA reads TGTGCCAGCCTTCGACGGGGGGAGGGCCGGTACGAGCAGTACTTC. This chain joins TRBV28 and TRBJ2-7; 7 nucleotides align to TRBD2. V was clipped by 8 bases and J by 4 bases; unmatched bases: 14. The CDR3 totals 15 residues. CDR1 is MDHEN, CDR2 SYDVKM, per germline. Supplemented by reference TRBV28 and TRBJ2-7, the full variable domain reads DVKVTQSSRYLVKRTGEKVFLECVQDMDHENMFWYRQDPGLGLRLIYFSYDVKMKEKGDIPEGYSVSREKKERFSLILESASTNQTSMYLCASLRRGEGRYEQYFGPGTRLTVT.

As for this clone: A junction end diverges from the germline sequence, so it may reflect a read error. The rearrangement uses TRBV28 and TRBJ1-2; D is possibly TRBD1 (5 bases). Looked up from germline, CDR1 is MDHEN and CDR2 is SYDVKM. CDR3 size: 12 residues. As DNA, the CDR3 is TGTGCCAGCAGTCCTCCAGGGTATGACTACACCTTC. Translating it yields CASSPPGYDYTF.

The rearrangement links TRBV5-1 to TRBJ2-7, with a tentative D call TRBD1 (6 bases). The CDR3 runs to 13 residues. Germline V gene data show CDR1 as SGHRS and CDR2 as YFSETQ. V lost 5 bases and J 2 bases, leaving 11 bases between the germline ends. The CDR3 sequence: CASRSTGTYEQYF. CDR3 bases: TGCGCCAGCAGGTCGACAGGAACCTACGAGCAGTACTTC.

V gene TRBV28 combines with J gene TRBJ2-4; 7 bases match TRBD1. The J segment lost 0 bases and the V segment lost 8 bases, leaving 7 bases of the junction unmatched. Germline CDR1 is MDHEN and CDR2 is SYDVKM. The CDR3 extends over 15 amino acids. The CDR3 nucleotides read TGTGCCAGCGCGAGGGGGCCCTTAGCCAAAAACATTCAGTACTTC. It yields the protein CASARGPLAKNIQYF.

The chain combines TRBV15 with TRBJ2-7; D is uncertain. This CDR3 spans 12 amino acids. Deletions cut 0 bases from V and 7 bases from J, with 7 bases between. CDR1 is LNHNV, CDR2 YYDKDF, per germline (reference sequence). The CDR3 DNA reads TGTGCCACCAGCAGAGATCGCCGAGAGCAGTACTTC. It translates to CATSRDRREQYF.

V gene TRBV6-2 or TRBV6-3 combines with J gene TRBJ2-1; D is uncertain. Deletions cut 5 bases from V and 7 bases from J, with 12 bases between. This CDR3 is built from 13 residues. Germline V lookup: CDR1 MNHEY, CDR2 SVGEGT. CDR3 protein: CASSTPLGNEQFF. The CDR3 region has the DNA TGTGCCAGCAGTACCCCCCTAGGAAATGAGCAGTTCTTC.

The V call is TRBV10-3, the J call TRBJ1-1; 7 positions match TRBD1. The CDR3 is 12 residues long. Germline V lookup: CDR1 ENHRY, CDR2 SYGVKD. V lost 10 bases and J lost 3; bases outside the gene matches: 5. CDR3 protein: CATEDRDTEAFF. The CDR3 nucleotides are TGTGCCACGGAAGACAGGGACACTGAAGCTTTCTTT.

As for this clone: One end of the junction is discordant with germline, which a read error may explain. This chain uses TRBV5-1 with TRBJ2-5, with TRBD1 identical over 10 bases. CDR1 is SGHRS, CDR2 YFSETQ, per germline. This CDR3 contains 18 residues. The CDR3 region has the DNA TGCGCCCGCAGCCGACTCATCCGCGACAGGGGGCTCATGGAGACCCAGTACTTC. It is translated as CARSRLIRDRGLMETQYF.

DNA for the CDR3: TGCGCCAGCAGCCAGAGTTACGGGACAGTAAAAGAGACCCAGTACTTC. It translates to CASSQSYGTVKETQYF. V usage is TRBV4-3 and J usage is TRBJ2-5; 7 bases agree with TRBD1. CDR1 and CDR2 (germline): LGHNA, YSLEER. The V and J ends lost 3 bases and 3 bases, in that order; junction bases with no gene match: 10. The CDR3 spans 16 residues.

The chain joins TRBV7-2 to TRBJ2-3; no clear D. Trimming left V 5 bases short and J 6 bases short, with 12 bases between. CDR1 and CDR2 from the germline V gene are SGHTA and FQGNSA. The CDR3 has 13 residues. CDR3 amino acids: CASSPQSLDTQYF. CDR3 nucleotides: TGTGCCAGCAGCCCCCAATCTTTGGATACGCAGTATTTT.

This chain uses TRBV11-2 with TRBJ1-5, with unresolved D. The CDR3 is made up of 13 amino acids. V gave up 2 bases and J gave up 4 bases, with 6 bases separating them. Germline V CDR1 and CDR2: SGHAT, FQNNGV. The DNA for the CDR3 is TGTGCCAGCAGCTTACGGTTAAATCAGCCCCAGCATTTT. Protein product: CASSLRLNQPQHF. Supplemented by reference TRBV11-2 and TRBJ1-5, the full variable domain reads EAGVAQSPRYKIIEKRQSVAFWCNPISGHATLYWYQQILGQGPKLLIQFQNNGVVDDSQLPKDRFSAERLKGVDSTLKIQPAKLEDSAVYLCASSLRLNQPQHFGDGTRLSIL.

The chain is built from TRBV15 and TRBJ1-4, with D unresolved. The CDR3 extends over 14 amino acids. Germline CDR1 LNHNV, CDR2 YYDKDF (reference sequence). Trimming removed 1 base from V and 8 bases from J, with 11 bases in between. The CDR3 sequence is CATSRGPPGEKLFF. CDR3 nucleotides: TGTGCCACCAGCAGAGGCCCCCCAGGAGAAAAACTGTTTTTT.

V gene TRBV19 combines with J gene TRBJ1-1; D possibly corresponds to TRBD1 (6 bases). The CDR3 is 15 residues long. From germline, CDR1 is LNHDA and CDR2 SQIVND (reference sequence). V was trimmed by 6 bases and J by 6 bases, leaving 20 bases between them. In nucleotides, the CDR3 is TGTGCCAGTAGCAGTATAGAGGGGGGCCAGGCTGAAGCTTTCTTT. Translating gives CASSSIEGGQAEAFF.

V is TRBV7-2 and J is TRBJ1-5; D unclear. The V gene's germline CDR1 is SGHTA and CDR2 FQGNSA. The CDR3 runs to 13 residues. The V end lost 1 base, the J end lost 1 base, and 2 bases lay between the germline ends. Here the CDR3 reads CASSLVSNQPQHF. The CDR3 DNA reads TGTGCCAGCAGCTTAGTAAGCAATCAGCCCCAGCATTTT.

The chain joins TRBV28 to TRBJ1-5; D not resolved. This CDR3 is built from 15 residues. Trimming shortened V by 5 bases and J by 7 bases, and 18 bases separated the two germline ends. CDR1 is MDHEN and CDR2 is SYDVKM in the germline V gene. CDR3 bases: TGTGCCAGCAGTCCCTCCGGGTTCTCGGGACAGCCCCAGCATTTT. Its translation: CASSPSGFSGQPQHF. Combining the CDR3 with reference TRBV28 and TRBJ1-5 gives the whole variable domain DVKVTQSSRYLVKRTGEKVFLECVQDMDHENMFWYRQDPGLGLRLIYFSYDVKMKEKGDIPEGYSVSREKKERFSLILESASTNQTSMYLCASSPSGFSGQPQHFGDGTRLSIL.